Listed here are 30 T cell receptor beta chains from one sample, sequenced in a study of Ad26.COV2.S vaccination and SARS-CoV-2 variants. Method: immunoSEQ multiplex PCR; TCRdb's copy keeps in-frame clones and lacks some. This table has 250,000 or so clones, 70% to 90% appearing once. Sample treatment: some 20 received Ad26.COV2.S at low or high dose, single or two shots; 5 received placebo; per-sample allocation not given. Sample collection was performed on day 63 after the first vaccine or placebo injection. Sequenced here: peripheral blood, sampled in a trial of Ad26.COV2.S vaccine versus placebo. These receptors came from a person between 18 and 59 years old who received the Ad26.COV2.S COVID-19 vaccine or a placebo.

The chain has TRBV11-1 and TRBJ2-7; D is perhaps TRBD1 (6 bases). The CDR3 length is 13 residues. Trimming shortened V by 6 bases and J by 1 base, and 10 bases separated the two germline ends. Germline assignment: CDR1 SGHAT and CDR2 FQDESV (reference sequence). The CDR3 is CASSTDRSYEQYV. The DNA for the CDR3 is TGTGCCAGCAGTACCGACAGGTCCTACGAGCAGTACGTC.

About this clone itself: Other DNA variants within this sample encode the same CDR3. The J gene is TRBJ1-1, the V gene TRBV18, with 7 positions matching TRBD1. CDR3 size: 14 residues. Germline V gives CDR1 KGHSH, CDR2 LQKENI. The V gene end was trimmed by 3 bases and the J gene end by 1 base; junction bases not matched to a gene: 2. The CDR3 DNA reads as TGTGCCAGCTCACCGGGACAGACGAACACTGAAGCTTTCTTT. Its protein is CASSPGQTNTEAFF.

This chain's CDR3 is CASSSGTGASLGELFF. In DNA form, the CDR3 reads TGCGCCAGCAGCTCCGGGACAGGGGCATCGCTCGGGGAGCTGTTTTTT. The chain joins TRBV4-3 to TRBJ2-2; 10 bases map to TRBD1. The CDR3 extends over 16 amino acids. V gave up 5 bases and J gave up 7 bases; unmatched junction bases: 10. CDR1 and CDR2 from the germline V gene are LGHNA and YSLEER.

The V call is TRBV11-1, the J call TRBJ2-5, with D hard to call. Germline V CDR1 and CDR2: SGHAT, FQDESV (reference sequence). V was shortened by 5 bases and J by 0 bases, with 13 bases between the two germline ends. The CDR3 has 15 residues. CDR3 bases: TGTGCCAGCAGCCCCACCGGACGGGACCAAGAGACCCAGTACTTC. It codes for CASSPTGRDQETQYF. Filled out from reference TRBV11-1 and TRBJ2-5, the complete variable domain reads EAEVAQSPRYKITEKSQAVAFWCDPISGHATLYWYRQILGQGPELLVQFQDESVVDDSQLPKDRFSAERLKGVDSTLKIQPAELGDSAMYLCASSPTGRDQETQYFGPGTRLLVL.

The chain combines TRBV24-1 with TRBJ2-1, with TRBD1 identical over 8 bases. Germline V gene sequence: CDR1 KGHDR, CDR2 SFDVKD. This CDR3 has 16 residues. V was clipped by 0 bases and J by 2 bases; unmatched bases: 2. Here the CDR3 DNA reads TGTGCCACCAGTGATTTGCCGACAGGGGCCTACAATGAGCAGTTCTTC. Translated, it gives CATSDLPTGAYNEQFF.

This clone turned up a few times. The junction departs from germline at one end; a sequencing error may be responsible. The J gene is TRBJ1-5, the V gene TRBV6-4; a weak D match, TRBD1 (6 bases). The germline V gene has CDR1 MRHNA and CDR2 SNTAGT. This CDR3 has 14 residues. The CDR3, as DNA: TGTGCCAGCAGTGATTCGGATTTAGGGACAAGCCGGGATTTT. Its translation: CASSDSDLGTSRDF.

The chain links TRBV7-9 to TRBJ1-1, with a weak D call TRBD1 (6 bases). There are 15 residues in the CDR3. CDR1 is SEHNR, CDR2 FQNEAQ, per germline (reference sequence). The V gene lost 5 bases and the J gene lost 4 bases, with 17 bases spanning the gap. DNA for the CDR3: TGTGCCAGCAGCCCGCCCGGGGGCAGGGCCACTGAAGCTTTCTTT. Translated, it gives CASSPPGGRATEAFF.

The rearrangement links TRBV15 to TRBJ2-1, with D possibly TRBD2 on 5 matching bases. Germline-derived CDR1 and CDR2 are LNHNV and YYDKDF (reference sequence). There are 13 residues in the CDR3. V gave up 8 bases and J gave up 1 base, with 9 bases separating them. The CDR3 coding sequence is TGTGCCACCGGTAGCGAGTCCTACAATGAGCAGTTCTTC. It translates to CATGSESYNEQFF.

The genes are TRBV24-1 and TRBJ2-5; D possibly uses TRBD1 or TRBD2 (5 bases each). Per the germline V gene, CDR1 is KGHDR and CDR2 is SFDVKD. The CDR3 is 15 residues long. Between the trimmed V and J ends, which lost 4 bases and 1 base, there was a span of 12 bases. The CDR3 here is CATSDPGTVQETQYF. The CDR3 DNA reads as TGTGCCACCAGTGACCCCGGGACGGTCCAAGAGACCCAGTACTTC.

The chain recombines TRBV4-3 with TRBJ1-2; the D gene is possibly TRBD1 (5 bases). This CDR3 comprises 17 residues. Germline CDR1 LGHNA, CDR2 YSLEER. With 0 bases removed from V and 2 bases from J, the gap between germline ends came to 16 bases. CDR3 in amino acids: CASSQDQSEGPNYGYTF. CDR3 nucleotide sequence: TGCGCCAGCAGCCAAGATCAGTCCGAGGGGCCCAACTATGGCTACACCTTC.

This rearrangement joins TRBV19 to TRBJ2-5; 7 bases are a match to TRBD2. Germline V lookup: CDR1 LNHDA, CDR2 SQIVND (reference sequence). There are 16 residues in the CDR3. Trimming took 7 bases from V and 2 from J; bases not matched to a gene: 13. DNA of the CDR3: TGTGCCAGTACCCTGGGGGGGGGACTTAGGCAAGAGACCCAGTACTTC. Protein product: CASTLGGGLRQETQYF.

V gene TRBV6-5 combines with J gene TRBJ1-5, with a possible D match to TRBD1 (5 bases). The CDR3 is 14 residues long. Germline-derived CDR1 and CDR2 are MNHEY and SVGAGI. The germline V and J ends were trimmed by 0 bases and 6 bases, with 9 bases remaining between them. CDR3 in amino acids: CASSYSGDAQPQHF. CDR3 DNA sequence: TGTGCCAGCAGTTACTCGGGGGATGCTCAGCCCCAGCATTTT.

The CDR3 sequence: CASRPGTGPNSPLHF. Here the CDR3 DNA reads TGCGCCAGTCGACCCGGGACAGGGCCCAATTCACCCCTCCACTTT. The genes are TRBV5-1 and TRBJ1-6; 9 nucleotides align to TRBD1. The J segment lost 7 bases and the V segment lost 8 bases, leaving 10 bases of the junction unmatched. The CDR3 runs to 15 residues. Per germline, CDR1 SGHRS and CDR2 YFSETQ.

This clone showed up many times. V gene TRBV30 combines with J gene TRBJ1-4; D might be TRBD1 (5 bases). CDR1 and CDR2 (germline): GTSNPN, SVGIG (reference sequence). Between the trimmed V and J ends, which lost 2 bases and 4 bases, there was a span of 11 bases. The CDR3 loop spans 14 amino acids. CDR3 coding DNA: TGTGCCTGGAGTAGGGGACGGGTTAATGAAAAACTGTTTTTT. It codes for CAWSRGRVNEKLFF.

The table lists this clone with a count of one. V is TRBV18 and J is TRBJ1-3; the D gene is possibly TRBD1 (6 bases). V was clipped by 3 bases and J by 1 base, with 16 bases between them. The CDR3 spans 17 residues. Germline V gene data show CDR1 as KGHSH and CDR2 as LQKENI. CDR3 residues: CASSPPGTKISGNTIYF. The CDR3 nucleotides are TGTGCCAGCTCACCTCCCGGGACAAAAATTTCTGGAAACACCATATATTTT.

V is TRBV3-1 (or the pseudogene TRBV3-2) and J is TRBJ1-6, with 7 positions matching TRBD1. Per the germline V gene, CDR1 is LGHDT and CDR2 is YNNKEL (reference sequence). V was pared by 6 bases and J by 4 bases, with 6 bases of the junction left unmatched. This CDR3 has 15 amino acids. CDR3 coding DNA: TGTGCCAGCAGGCCCCCGGGACAGTATAATTCACCCCTCCACTTT. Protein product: CASRPPGQYNSPLHF.

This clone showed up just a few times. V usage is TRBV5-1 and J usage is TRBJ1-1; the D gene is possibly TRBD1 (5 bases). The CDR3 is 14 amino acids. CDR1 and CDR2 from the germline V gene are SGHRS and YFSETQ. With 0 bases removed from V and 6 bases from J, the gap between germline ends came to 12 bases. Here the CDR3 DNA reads TGCGCCAGCAGCTTGGATGGGGCGGGCGCTGAAGCTTTCTTT. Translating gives CASSLDGAGAEAFF.

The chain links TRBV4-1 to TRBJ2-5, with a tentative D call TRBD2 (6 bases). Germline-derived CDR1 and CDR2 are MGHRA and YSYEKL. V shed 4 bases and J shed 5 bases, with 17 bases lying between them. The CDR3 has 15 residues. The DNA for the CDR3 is TGCGCCAGCAGCCCGGGGAGCGCGGGATATGAGACCCAGTACTTC. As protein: CASSPGSAGYETQYF.

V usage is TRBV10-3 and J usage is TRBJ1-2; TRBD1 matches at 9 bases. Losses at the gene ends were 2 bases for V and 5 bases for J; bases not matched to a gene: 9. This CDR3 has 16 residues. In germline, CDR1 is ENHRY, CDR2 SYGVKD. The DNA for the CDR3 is TGTGCCATCAGTGAGCAACCGGGACAGGGCGAGTATGGCTACACCTTC. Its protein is CAISEQPGQGEYGYTF.

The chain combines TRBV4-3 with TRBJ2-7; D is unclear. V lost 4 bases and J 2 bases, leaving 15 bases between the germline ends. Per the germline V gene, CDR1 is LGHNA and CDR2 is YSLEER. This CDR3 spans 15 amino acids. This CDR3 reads CASSLTLGSTYEQYF. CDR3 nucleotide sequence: TGCGCCAGCAGCCTCACCTTGGGATCCACCTACGAGCAGTACTTC.

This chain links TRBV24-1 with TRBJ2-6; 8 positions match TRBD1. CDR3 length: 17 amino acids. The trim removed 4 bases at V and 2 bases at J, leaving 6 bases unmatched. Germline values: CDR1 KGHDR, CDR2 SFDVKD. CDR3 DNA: TGTGCCACCAGTGAATCCTTGGGACAGGCTGGGGCCAACGTCCTGACTTTC. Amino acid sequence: CATSESLGQAGANVLTF.

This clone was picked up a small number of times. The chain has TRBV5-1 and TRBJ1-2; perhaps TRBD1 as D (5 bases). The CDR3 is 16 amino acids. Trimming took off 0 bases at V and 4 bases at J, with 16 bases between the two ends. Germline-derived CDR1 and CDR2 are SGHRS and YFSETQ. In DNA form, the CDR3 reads TGCGCCAGCAGCTTGGATGGCAGGGCGCAAGGCTATGGCTACACCTTC. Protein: CASSLDGRAQGYGYTF.

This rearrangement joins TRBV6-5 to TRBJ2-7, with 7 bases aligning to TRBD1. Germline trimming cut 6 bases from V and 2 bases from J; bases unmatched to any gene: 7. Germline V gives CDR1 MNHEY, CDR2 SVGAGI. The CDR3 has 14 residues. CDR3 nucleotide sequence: TGTGCCAGCAGGGCCTGGGACAGCGCCTACGAGCAGTACGTC. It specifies CASRAWDSAYEQYV.

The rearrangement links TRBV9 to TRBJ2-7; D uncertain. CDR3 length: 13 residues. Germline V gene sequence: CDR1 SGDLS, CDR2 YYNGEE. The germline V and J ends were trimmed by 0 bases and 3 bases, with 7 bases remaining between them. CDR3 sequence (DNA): TGTGCCAGCAGCGTAGTAATGAACTACGAGCAGTACGTC. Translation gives CASSVVMNYEQYV.

CDR3 loop: CASSPGTSGGPQETQYF. The CDR3 bases are TGTGCCAGCAGCCCTGGGACTAGCGGGGGGCCCCAAGAGACCCAGTACTTC. The chain carries TRBV5-8 and TRBJ2-5; 15 bases fit TRBD2. After removal of 4 bases from V and 1 base from J, the junction contained 5 bases not matched to a gene. The CDR3 runs 17 residues. Per the germline V gene, CDR1 is SGHTS and CDR2 is YDEGEE.

CDR3 in DNA: TGTGCCAGCATGCCCCAACCGGCATTCCCCCTCCACTTT. Residues: CASMPQPAFPLHF. The chain links TRBV6-5 to TRBJ1-6, with D unresolved. This CDR3 has 13 residues. Germline V gene lookup returns CDR1 MNHEY and CDR2 SVGAGI. V was cut by 7 bases and J by 13 bases, with 17 bases left in between.

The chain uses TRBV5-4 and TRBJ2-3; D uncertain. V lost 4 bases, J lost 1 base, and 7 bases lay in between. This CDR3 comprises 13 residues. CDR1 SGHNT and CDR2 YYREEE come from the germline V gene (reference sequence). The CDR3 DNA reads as TGTGCCAGCAGCGGCTGGGGCACAGATACGCAGTATTTT. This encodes CASSGWGTDTQYF.

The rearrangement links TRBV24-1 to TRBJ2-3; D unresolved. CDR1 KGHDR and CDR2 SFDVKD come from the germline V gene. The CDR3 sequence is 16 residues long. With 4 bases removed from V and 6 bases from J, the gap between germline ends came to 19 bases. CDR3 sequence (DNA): TGTGCCACCAGTGACGCTACCCCTCCCGAGGCCGATACGCAGTATTTT. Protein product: CATSDATPPEADTQYF.

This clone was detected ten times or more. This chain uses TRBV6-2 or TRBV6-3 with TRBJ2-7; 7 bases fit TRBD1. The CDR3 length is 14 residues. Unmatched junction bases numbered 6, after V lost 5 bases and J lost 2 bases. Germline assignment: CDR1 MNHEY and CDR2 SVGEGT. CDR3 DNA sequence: TGTGCCAGCAGTGACGCCGGGACAGCCTACGAGCAGTACGTC. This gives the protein CASSDAGTAYEQYV.

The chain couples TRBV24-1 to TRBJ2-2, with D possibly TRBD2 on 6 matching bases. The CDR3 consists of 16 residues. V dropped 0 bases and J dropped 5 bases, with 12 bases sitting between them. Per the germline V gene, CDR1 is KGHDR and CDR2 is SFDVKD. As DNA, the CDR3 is TGTGCCACCAGTGATTTGGGGGGGACTCGGACCGGGGAGCTGTTTTTT. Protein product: CATSDLGGTRTGELFF.